The 15 T cell receptor beta chains presented below share a single source sample, sequenced in a study of beta chain features in type 1 diabetes. Every bit of the isolated RNA underwent reverse transcription, so sequencing read expressed TCRB transcripts. Generated by immunoSEQ multiplex PCR, the TCRdb table keeps only in-frame clones and is missing some. Of 130,000 to 150,000 clones listed, about 10% are singletons. The specimen sequenced was central memory CD4+ T cells from blood. These receptors were taken from a man aged 18 to 30 in good health.

V is TRBV19 and J is TRBJ2-2; 11 bases line up with TRBD1. CDR1 is LNHDA, CDR2 SQIVND, per germline (reference sequence). Trimming took 6 bases from V and 7 from J; bases not matched to a gene: 10. This CDR3 is built from 16 residues. This chain's CDR3 is CASRKPGQGVGGELFF. CDR3 in DNA: TGTGCCAGTAGGAAACCGGGACAGGGGGTCGGCGGGGAGCTGTTTTTT.

This clone was recorded at least ten times. The chain is built from TRBV7-9 and TRBJ2-3; no definite D call. Trimming shortened V by 2 bases and J by 0 bases, and 12 bases separated the two germline ends. In germline, CDR1 is SEHNR, CDR2 FQNEAQ (reference sequence). CDR3 length equals 16 residues. The CDR3 DNA sequence: TGTGCCAGCAGCTTATCCCGGAGTACTAGCACAGATACGCAGTATTTT. Amino acid sequence: CASSLSRSTSTDTQYF.

The CDR3: CASSSSGGRNTIYF. The CDR3 bases are TGTGCCAGCAGCTCTTCAGGGGGAAGAAACACCATATATTTT. This chain joins TRBV7-2 and TRBJ1-3; 7 bases are shared with TRBD1. The CDR3 length is 14 residues. Germline V gene lookup returns CDR1 SGHTA and CDR2 FQGNSA. The V segment lost 4 bases and the J segment 5 bases; nucleotides outside the gene matches: 5. The whole variable domain, filled in from reference TRBV7-2 and TRBJ1-3, reads GAGVSQSPSNKVTEKGKDVELRCDPISGHTALYWYRQSLGQGLEFLIYFQGNSAPDKSGLPSDRFSAERTGGSVSTLTIQRTQQEDSAVYLCASSSSGGRNTIYFGEGSWLTVV.

A few counts support this clone. The chain combines TRBV4-2 with TRBJ1-2, with 8 bases identical to TRBD1. V shed 0 bases, J shed 6 bases, and the junction held 9 bases outside the gene matches. Germline V gives CDR1 LGHNA, CDR2 YNFKEQ. This CDR3 region has 16 residues. This CDR3 reads CASSQDVAGGRDGYTF. The CDR3 DNA follows: TGTGCCAGCAGCCAAGACGTGGCAGGGGGCAGGGATGGCTACACCTTC.

This clone appeared a few times. In DNA, the CDR3 is TGTGCCAGCAGCTCCCGGGACAAAAGTTCCTACGAGCAGTACTTC. Its protein is CASSSRDKSSYEQYF. This rearrangement joins TRBV5-6 to TRBJ2-7, with TRBD1 as a possible D gene (6 bases). V was trimmed by 3 bases and J by 1 base, leaving 14 bases between them. The CDR3 runs 15 residues. CDR1 and CDR2 from the germline V gene are SGHDT and YYEEEE. Full variable domain (outside the CDR3, taken from reference TRBV5-6 and TRBJ2-7): DAGVTQSPTHLIKTRGQQVTLRCSPKSGHDTVSWYQQALGQGPQFIFQYYEEEERQRGNFPDRFSGHQFPNYSSELNVNALLLGDSALYLCASSSRDKSSYEQYFGPGTRLTVT.

This clone was counted a few times. CDR3 region: CASSEALAATQETQYF. The CDR3 DNA sequence: TGTGCCAGCAGTGAAGCGCTGGCGGCGACCCAAGAGACCCAGTACTTC. The chain links TRBV2 to TRBJ2-5; D gene uncertain. The CDR3 spans 16 residues. Germline CDR1 is SNHLY and CDR2 is FYNNEI. V dropped 0 bases and J dropped 1 base, with 12 bases sitting between them.

This clone was found many times. The J gene is TRBJ2-3, the V gene TRBV29-1; the D is unclear. V lost 4 bases and J 5 bases, leaving 13 bases between the germline ends. This CDR3 contains 13 residues. Germline-derived CDR1 and CDR2 are SQVTM and ANQGSEA. The CDR3 DNA reads TGCAGCGTTGTACTGCGCCTTGAAGATACGCAGTATTTT. Its translation is CSVVLRLEDTQYF.

The chain has TRBV7-9 and TRBJ2-7; 13 bases match TRBD2. The CDR3 spans 14 residues. CDR1 and CDR2 from the germline V gene are SEHNR and FQNEAQ (reference sequence). Trimming at V came to 5 bases and at J to 5 bases, leaving 3 bases not matched to a gene. CDR3 coding DNA: TGTGCCAGCAGCCATGGGACTAGCGGGAACGAGCAGTACTTC. This encodes CASSHGTSGNEQYF.

The chain joins TRBV6-6 to TRBJ2-7; a possible D gene is TRBD2 (6 bases). CDR3 length equals 12 residues. Germline V gives CDR1 MNHNY, CDR2 SVGAGI (reference sequence). V lost 6 bases, J lost 2 bases, and 8 bases lay in between. The CDR3, as DNA: TGTGCCAGCAGAGGCGGGGCCTACGAGCAGTACTTC. Protein product: CASRGGAYEQYF.

The sample holds many counts of this clone. V usage is TRBV14 and J usage is TRBJ2-2, with a possible D match to TRBD2 (5 bases). V was shortened by 4 bases and J by 3 bases, with 12 bases between the two germline ends. The CDR3 totals 15 residues. Germline V CDR1 and CDR2: SGHDN, FVKESK. The CDR3 here is CASSPRVVYTGELFF. For the CDR3, the DNA is TGTGCCAGCAGCCCGCGGGTGGTATACACCGGGGAGCTGTTTTTT.

In DNA form, the CDR3 reads TGTGCCAGCAGATTACAGGGGGCAACCACAGATACGCAGTATTTT. Translating gives CASRLQGATTDTQYF. The rearrangement joins TRBV2 to TRBJ2-3, with 9 bases identical to TRBD1. The junction had 6 bases not matched to a gene; V was cut back by 6 bases and J by 2 bases. The CDR3 extends over 15 amino acids. From germline, CDR1 is SNHLY and CDR2 FYNNEI.

This clone was found many times. V and J are TRBV5-1 and TRBJ2-3, with 16 bases fitting TRBD2. CDR1 is SGHRS, CDR2 YFSETQ, per germline. V gave up 4 bases and J gave up 10 bases; unmatched junction bases: 6. This CDR3 has 15 residues. The CDR3 bases are TGCGCCAGCAGCCAGGGACTAGCGGGGGGGAGTGCGCAGTATTTT. This gives the protein CASSQGLAGGSAQYF. Full variable domain (remainder filled in from reference TRBV5-1 and TRBJ2-3): KAGVTQTPRYLIKTRGQQVTLSCSPISGHRSVSWYQQTPGQGLQFLFEYFSETQRNKGNFPGRFSGRQFSNSRSEMNVSTLELGDSALYLCASSQGLAGGSAQYFGPGTRLTVL.

This clone was detected only a few times. The chain is built from TRBV5-1 and TRBJ1-5, with TRBD1 as a possible D gene (6 bases). This CDR3 is built from 15 residues. Germline V lookup: CDR1 SGHRS, CDR2 YFSETQ. Trimming took 0 bases from V and 6 from J, leaving 13 bases between them. CDR3 amino acids: CASSLEGGRAQPQHF. CDR3 sequence (DNA): TGCGCCAGCAGCTTGGAAGGGGGGAGGGCTCAGCCCCAGCATTTT.

CDR3 DNA sequence: TGTGCCAGCAGCGGAGAGTCCCGGGAGACCCAGTACTTC. This sequence encodes CASSGESRETQYF. J is TRBJ2-5 and V is TRBV6-1; D unresolved. V was cut by 6 bases and J by 5 bases, with 13 bases left in between. Germline V gives CDR1 MNHNS, CDR2 SASEGT. This CDR3 comprises 13 residues.

V usage is TRBV29-1 and J usage is TRBJ1-3, with 7 bases identical to TRBD1. This CDR3 comprises 14 residues. The germline V gene has CDR1 SQVTM and CDR2 ANQGSEA. J lost 0 bases, V lost 7 bases, and 6 bases had no gene match. The CDR3 sequence is CSATGQYSGNTIYF. The CDR3 DNA reads as TGCAGCGCGACAGGGCAATACTCTGGAAACACCATATATTTT.